The next 9 T cell receptor beta chains were all read from a single sample in a study of a mutant IDH1 vaccine in newly diagnosed glioma. The sample's time point: baseline, week 1 (first vaccination visit). Treatment noted: pre-vaccination baseline after standard-of-care therapy. Sequencing was performed with immunoSEQ multiplex PCR; in TCRdb, only in-frame clones are kept and a portion is missing. The sample comprises tens of thousands of clones, about 83% of which are singletons, and around 4.5% rests with the top ten. This specimen consisted of peripheral blood mononuclear cells (PBMCs), obtained from a glioma patient treated with radiotherapy, temozolomide or both. The source is a woman between 18 and 30 years old with glioma. Some clones in this sample may be carry-over from other donors' samples.

This clone was detected only a few times. This chain joins TRBV11-3 and TRBJ2-7; the D is unclear. CDR1 and CDR2 (germline): SGHNT, YENEEA. The CDR3 is 13 residues long. The ends were cut back, 7 bases at V and 3 bases at J, with 13 bases in the middle. The CDR3 coding sequence is TGTGCCAGCAAGGACCGGGCAAGCTACGAGCAGTACTTC. Its protein product is CASKDRASYEQYF.

This chain links TRBV21-1 with TRBJ1-1. TRBV21-1 is deemed a pseudogene. The CDR3 totals 17 residues. This CDR3 reads CASSSRTTSRGGTEAFF. The CDR3 DNA sequence: TGTGCCAGCAGCTCCCGGACGACCTCCCGTGGGGGCACTGAAGCTTTCTTT.

This chain joins TRBV5-4 and TRBJ2-1, with 11 bases lining up with TRBD1. This CDR3 has 15 amino acids. J was trimmed by 8 bases and V by 3 bases; bases with no gene match: 7. Germline CDR1 is SGHNT and CDR2 is YYREEE (reference sequence). CDR3 residues: CASSSGTGGWDEQFF. CDR3 sequence (DNA): TGTGCCAGCAGCTCCGGGACAGGGGGATGGGATGAGCAGTTCTTC. Using reference TRBV5-4 and TRBJ2-1 for the parts outside the CDR3, the full variable domain is ETGVTQSPTHLIKTRGQQVTLRCSSQSGHNTVSWYQQALGQGPQFIFQYYREEENGRGNFPPRFSGLQFPNYSSELNVNALELDDSALYLCASSSGTGGWDEQFFGPGTRLTVL.

This sequence joins TRBV4-1 and TRBJ2-2; possibly TRBD1 or TRBD2 for D (5 bases each). This CDR3 region has 16 residues. Germline CDR1 reads MGHRA; CDR2 reads YSYEKL. Between the trimmed V and J ends, which lost 1 base and 0 bases, there was a span of 9 bases. Here the CDR3 reads CASSQVGRPNTGELFF. DNA for the CDR3: TGCGCCAGCAGCCAAGTGGGACGGCCGAACACCGGGGAGCTGTTTTTT.

The chain carries TRBV30 and TRBJ2-7; 10 bases fit TRBD1. V trimming: 4 bases; J trimming: 6 bases; junction bases outside the gene matches: 9. In germline, CDR1 is GTSNPN, CDR2 SVGIG (reference sequence). This CDR3 is built from 14 residues. The CDR3 DNA is TGTGCCTGGATGGGGACAGGGGTAGTTGGCGAGCAGTACTTC. Amino acids: CAWMGTGVVGEQYF.

The chain carries TRBV6-1 and TRBJ1-1; no firm D call. V lost 4 bases, J lost 3 bases, and 9 bases lay in between. CDR1 MNHNS and CDR2 SASEGT come from the germline V gene. The CDR3 has 13 residues. CDR3 sequence: CASSGSFDTEAFF. The CDR3 coding sequence is TGTGCCAGCAGTGGTTCGTTCGACACTGAAGCTTTCTTT.

The CDR3 region is CASSATSGLAENIQYF. CDR3 sequence (DNA): TGTGCCAGCAGCGCGACGTCTGGGCTAGCTGAAAACATTCAGTACTTC. The chain carries TRBV11-2 and TRBJ2-4, with D maybe TRBD2 (5 bases). The V gene lost 5 bases and the J gene lost 5 bases, with 19 bases spanning the gap. The CDR3 loop spans 16 amino acids. Germline V gives CDR1 SGHAT, CDR2 FQNNGV.

The genes are TRBV29-1 and TRBJ2-7; 8 bases fit TRBD1. CDR3 length: 14 amino acids. J lost 0 bases, V lost 6 bases, and 7 bases had no gene match. Germline V gene lookup returns CDR1 SQVTM and CDR2 ANQGSEA. The CDR3: CSVTSGTGSYEQYF. The CDR3 region has the DNA TGCAGCGTGACCTCAGGGACAGGCTCCTACGAGCAGTACTTC.

This clone was found once. The genes are TRBV5-1 and TRBJ2-1; TRBD2 agrees at 8 bases. CDR1 SGHRS and CDR2 YFSETQ come from the germline V gene. Trimming cost V 4 bases and J 7 bases; bases outside gene matches: 7. CDR3 length: 14 residues. The CDR3 sequence: CASSLGGEGNEQFF. The CDR3 DNA is TGCGCCAGCAGCCTCGGGGGGGAAGGGAATGAGCAGTTCTTC.